Sequencing of this T cell receptor (beta chain) was carried out in a study of blood T cell repertoires in COVID-19 (dated by TCRdb to the early 2020s). About the study as a whole: The collaborator samples originated in the United States, Italy and Spain and spanned the acute and convalescent phases of COVID-19. The material from the prospective study consisted of cDNA or gDNA derived from T cells, B-cell-depleted T cells, or PBMCs. The dataset comprised deeply sampled blood TCRbeta repertoires from subjects exposed to, actively infected with, or recovered from COVID-19. The repertoires were made available in a free public database intended to serve as a resource for research on the immune response to SARS-CoV-2. Samples were obtained from the ongoing ImmuneRACE study (first 160 participants) and from some 1,200 subjects provided by 6 global collaborators. Nearly every sample came with metadata listing a de-identified subject ID, COVID-19 status, age in years and sex. Where available, HLA class I and class II types were obtained from metadata supplied by the sample provider rather than from assay-based typing.

After removal of 6 bases from V and 4 bases from J, the junction retains 5 bases not matched to a gene. Measured from the cysteine to the phenylalanine, the CDR3 is 13 residues long. The DNA shown is the 39-base CDR3, in frame from base 1. For this clone: This receptor's antigen is unknown. Nothing much larger sits one base from this clone, and base qualities are not available.

TCRbeta CDR3 regions were amplified from genomic DNA using the immunoSEQ Assay, a bias-controlled multiplex PCR. The paper's data handling went like this. The number of nucleated cells in each sample was estimated by amplification of reference gene primers within the assay. To quantify the absolute abundance of each unique TCRbeta CDR3 rearrangement, sequence reads were collapsed and filtered. For each sample, productive Simpson clonality was calculated as the square root of Simpson's diversity index across productive rearrangements. The table was pulled from immuneACCESS by TCRdb, which kept in-frame rearrangements only. Such tables lose some clones; where checked, under half of the loss comes from unresolved V genes, and the rest has no known cause. V and J calls and clone size come straight from that table; D and trimming were deduced from the DNA. The sample yields tens of thousands of clones; about 88% were counted once. Approximately 4.3% of the sample goes to the ten largest clones.

On the study overall, not on this receptor specifically: The quantity of clinical and demographic metadata differed by source and by participant and was supplied without curation.

Whole blood was collected in K2EDTA tubes by collaborating institutions according to the institutions' own protocols. Collaborator samples were shipped for TCRbeta analysis as frozen whole blood, isolated PBMCs, or DNA extracted from either sample type. In this chain, TRBV12-3 or TRBV12-4 is recombined with TRBJ1-1; 7 nucleotides in the junction match TRBD1. This receptor was taken from a human donor in a cohort sampled during active COVID-19. The sample taken for sequencing was peripheral blood. The DNA reads as follows: TGTGCCAGCAGGGGGACAGTGGGCACTGAAGCTTTCTTT. This gives the protein CASRGTVGTEAFF.